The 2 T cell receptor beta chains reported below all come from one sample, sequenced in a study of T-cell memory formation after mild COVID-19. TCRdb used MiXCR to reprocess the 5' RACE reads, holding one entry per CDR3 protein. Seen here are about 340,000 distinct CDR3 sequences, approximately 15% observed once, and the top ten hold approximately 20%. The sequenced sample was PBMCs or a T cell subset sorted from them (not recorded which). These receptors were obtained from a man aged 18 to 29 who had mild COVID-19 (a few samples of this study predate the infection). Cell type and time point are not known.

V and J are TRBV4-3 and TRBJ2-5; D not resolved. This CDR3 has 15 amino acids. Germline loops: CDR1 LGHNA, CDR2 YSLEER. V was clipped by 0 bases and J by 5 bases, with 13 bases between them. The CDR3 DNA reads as TGCGCCAGCAGCCAAGATCGCAGGAATGGGGAGACCCAGTACTTC. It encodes CASSQDRRNGETQYF.

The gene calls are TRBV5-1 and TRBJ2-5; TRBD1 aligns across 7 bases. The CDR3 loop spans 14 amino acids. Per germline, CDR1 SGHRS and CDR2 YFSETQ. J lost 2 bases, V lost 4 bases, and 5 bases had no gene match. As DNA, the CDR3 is TGCGCCAGCAGCCCGGGACAGCCGCAAGAGACCCAGTACTTC. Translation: CASSPGQPQETQYF.